Each of the 11 T cell receptor beta chains below was sequenced from the same sample in a study of shared clonotypes between healthy human individuals. TCRdb's copy holds only in-frame clones and misses some; the assay was immunoSEQ multiplex PCR. The sample includes some 1 million clones, approximately 68% seen only once; the top ten take approximately 1.5%. Material: memory CD4+ T cells sorted from blood. Subset defined: CD45RA-negative fraction. The source is a man aged 18 to 29 in good health.

CDR3 nucleotides: TGTGCCAGTAGTAGCCTACGGGCCTACAATGAGCAGTTCTTC. Residues: CASSSLRAYNEQFF. The chain recombines TRBV19 with TRBJ2-1; D ambiguous. The CDR3 spans 14 residues. V was clipped by 4 bases and J by 2 bases, with 9 bases between them. Germline lookup yields CDR1 LNHDA and CDR2 SQIVND (reference sequence). Full variable domain (missing parts from reference TRBV19 and TRBJ2-1): DGGITQSPKYLFRKEGQNVTLSCEQNLNHDAMYWYRQDPGQGLRLIYYSQIVNDFQKGDIAEGYSVSREKKESFPLTVTSAQKNPTAFYLCASSSLRAYNEQFFGPGTRLTVL.

The gene calls are TRBV7-5 and TRBJ1-1; TRBD1 is the table's D call and was not checked against the DNA. TRBV7-5 is a pseudogene locus. This CDR3 is 18 amino acids long. The CDR3 DNA follows: TGTGCCAGACCAATCGCTTGGGGCGGACGTATCCAGAACACTGAAGCTTTCTTT. It encodes CARPIAWGGRIQNTEAFF.

V and J are TRBV7-2 and TRBJ2-7; D remains ambiguous. The V and J ends lost 0 bases and 5 bases respectively, with 8 bases between them. Germline-derived CDR1 and CDR2 are SGHTA and FQGNSA. The CDR3 covers 13 residues. CDR3 sequence: CASSLAGWDEQYF. The CDR3 DNA sequence: TGTGCCAGCAGCTTAGCTGGATGGGACGAGCAGTACTTC.

This clone was counted between two and nine times. The rearrangement links TRBV7-2 to TRBJ1-5; no reliable D call. Trimming took 1 base from V and 15 from J, leaving 7 bases between them. The CDR3 consists of 10 residues. CDR1 SGHTA and CDR2 FQGNSA come from the germline V gene. CDR3: CASSLERTHF. DNA for the CDR3: TGTGCCAGCAGCTTAGAGAGGACGCATTTT. Drawing the rest from reference TRBV7-2 and TRBJ1-5, the complete variable domain is GAGVSQSPSNKVTEKGKDVELRCDPISGHTALYWYRQSLGQGLEFLIYFQGNSAPDKSGLPSDRFSAERTGGSVSTLTIQRTQQEDSAVYLCASSLERTHFGDGTRLSIL.

This chain uses TRBV5-1 with TRBJ2-3; 7 bases fit TRBD1. The CDR3 spans 16 residues. The V and J ends lost 0 bases and 2 bases, in that order; junction bases with no gene match: 6. CDR1 and CDR2 (germline): SGHRS, YFSETQ. The CDR3 region has the DNA TGCGCCAGCAGCTTGGGGGCGGACAGGTTCACAGATACGCAGTATTTT. Its protein product is CASSLGADRFTDTQYF. The entire variable domain, with the rest obtained from reference TRBV5-1 and TRBJ2-3, is as follows: KAGVTQTPRYLIKTRGQQVTLSCSPISGHRSVSWYQQTPGQGLQFLFEYFSETQRNKGNFPGRFSGRQFSNSRSEMNVSTLELGDSALYLCASSLGADRFTDTQYFGPGTRLTVL.

Only a few counts were recorded for this clone. The chain is built from TRBV14 and TRBJ1-3; D unresolved. Germline CDR1 is SGHDN and CDR2 is FVKESK. Trimming left V 1 base short and J 0 bases short, with 10 bases between. This CDR3 is 16 amino acids long. CDR3 loop: CASSQVSLVSGNTIYF. In nucleotides, the CDR3 is TGTGCCAGCAGCCAAGTCTCGCTCGTCTCTGGAAACACCATATATTTT.

This chain links TRBV5-1 with TRBJ2-2; perhaps TRBD2 as D (6 bases). Germline V CDR1 and CDR2: SGHRS, YFSETQ. With 0 bases removed from V and 3 bases from J, the gap between germline ends came to 12 bases. The CDR3 has 16 amino acids. In DNA form, the CDR3 reads TGCGCCAGCAGCTTGGCGGGAGAGGTGGACACCGGGGAGCTGTTTTTT. Its protein product is CASSLAGEVDTGELFF.

The chain employs TRBV5-1 and TRBJ2-5, with TRBD1 identical over 10 bases. Germline assignment: CDR1 SGHRS and CDR2 YFSETQ. V gave up 7 bases and J gave up 4 bases; unmatched junction bases: 10. The CDR3 consists of 15 residues. CDR3 residues: CASGRDRGWGETQYF. The CDR3 bases are TGCGCCAGCGGCCGGGACAGGGGTTGGGGAGAGACCCAGTACTTC.

This sequence joins TRBV6-4 and TRBJ1-2, with D possibly being TRBD1 (5 bases). CDR1 and CDR2 from the germline V gene are MRHNA and SNTAGT. The V gene lost 3 bases and the J gene lost 2 bases, with 13 bases spanning the gap. The CDR3 extends over 15 amino acids. The CDR3 here is CASSEPGRDNYGYTF. In DNA, the CDR3 is TGTGCCAGCAGTGAGCCGGGCCGGGACAACTATGGCTACACCTTC.

The chain has TRBV15 and TRBJ2-5; the match to TRBD1 covers 7 bases. V lost 8 bases, J lost 1 base, and 7 bases stayed unmatched. From germline, CDR1 is LNHNV and CDR2 YYDKDF (reference sequence). CDR3 size: 14 residues. CDR3 sequence: CATGRGLAQETQYF. The CDR3 region has the DNA TGTGCCACCGGTAGGGGGCTAGCCCAAGAGACCCAGTACTTC. Filled out from reference TRBV15 and TRBJ2-5, the complete variable domain reads DAMVIQNPRYQVTQFGKPVTLSCSQTLNHNVMYWYQQKSSQAPKLLFHYYDKDFNNEADTPDNFQSRRPNTSFCFLDIRSPGLGDTAMYLCATGRGLAQETQYFGPGTRLLVL.

In this sample, this clone turned up a few times. This chain links TRBV11-2 with TRBJ1-6; possible D gene TRBD1, 5 bases. The CDR3 sequence is 14 residues long. CDR1 is SGHAT, CDR2 FQNNGV, per germline. Trimming shortened V by 5 bases and J by 7 bases, and 12 bases separated the two germline ends. CDR3 coding DNA: TGTGCCAGCAGCCATGGGGCATCCAATTCACCCCTCCACTTT. This codes for CASSHGASNSPLHF.